The 17 T cell receptor beta chains listed next were all sequenced from one sample in a study of cytomegalovirus exposure and HLA in healthy donors. Use of 60 Vbeta and 13 Jbeta primers characterized the PCR. Sequencing was performed with immunoSEQ multiplex PCR; in TCRdb, only in-frame clones are kept and a portion is missing. The sample gives under 200,000 clones, 75% of which show up once; around 2.4% is in the top ten. Sequences were obtained from PBMCs. The receptors originated from a female donor in good health and CMV-seronegative.

The rearrangement uses TRBV6-4 and TRBJ2-1; 7 nucleotides match TRBD1. This CDR3 spans 15 amino acids. V gave up 5 bases and J gave up 3 bases; unmatched junction bases: 7. The germline CDR1 and CDR2 sequences are MRHNA and SNTAGT. The CDR3 DNA is TGTGCCAGCAGTAGTCGGGACAGCTTCTACAATGAGCAGTTCTTC. Amino acids: CASSSRDSFYNEQFF.

The chain couples TRBV7-2 to TRBJ1-4; the D gene is possibly TRBD1 (5 bases). Trimming left V 5 bases short and J 7 bases short, with 20 bases between. The CDR3 is 16 residues long. Germline-derived CDR1 and CDR2 are SGHTA and FQGNSA. CDR3 sequence (DNA): TGTGCCAGCAGCCCTTCCCCACAGGTCGTAGGTGAAAAACTGTTTTTT. It yields the protein CASSPSPQVVGEKLFF.

The chain joins TRBV15 to TRBJ1-3; D is uncertain. Trimming removed 3 bases from V and 4 bases from J, with 13 bases in between. This CDR3 comprises 15 residues. Germline CDR1 LNHNV, CDR2 YYDKDF (reference sequence). Written as DNA, the CDR3 is TGTGCCACCAGCAGCGGGAGGAATTCGGGAAACACCATATATTTT. As protein: CATSSGRNSGNTIYF.

The CDR3 reads CAWSPPGNRNEQYF. Written as DNA, the CDR3 is TGTGCCTGGAGCCCCCCGGGGAACCGAAACGAGCAGTACTTC. The rearrangement links TRBV30 to TRBJ2-7; weak D call: TRBD2 (5 bases). Between the trimmed V and J ends, which lost 3 bases and 5 bases, there was a span of 17 bases. Germline assignment: CDR1 GTSNPN and CDR2 SVGIG (reference sequence). The CDR3 consists of 14 residues.

The chain carries TRBV25-1 and TRBJ2-5, with TRBD1 matching over 7 bases. Germline-derived CDR1 and CDR2 are MGHDK and SYGVNS. J lost 2 bases, V lost 6 bases, and 15 bases had no gene match. CDR3 length: 17 amino acids. CDR3 in amino acids: CASSALRQGRLQETQYF. The CDR3 bases are TGTGCCAGCAGCGCCCTCAGACAGGGTAGGCTACAAGAGACCCAGTACTTC.

Details on this clone: This sample includes further DNA sequences coding for the same CDR3. This rearrangement joins TRBV27 to TRBJ2-7; 11 nucleotides match TRBD2. The CDR3 runs 15 residues. J was trimmed by 2 bases and V by 6 bases; bases with no gene match: 6. CDR1 and CDR2 (germline): MNHEY, SMNVEV (reference sequence). In nucleotides, the CDR3 is TGTGCCAGCAGCAGTAGCGGGGGGGGAACCTACGAGCAGTACTTC. Its protein product is CASSSSGGGTYEQYF.

This chain's CDR3 is CASSLGGLGTDTQYF. Written as DNA, the CDR3 is TGTGCCAGCAGCTTAGGGGGACTTGGCACAGATACGCAGTATTTT. The rearrangement joins TRBV7-9 to TRBJ2-3, with TRBD2 as a possible D gene (6 bases). The CDR3 loop spans 15 amino acids. V gave up 1 base and J gave up 1 base, with 9 bases separating them. Germline-derived CDR1 and CDR2 are SEHNR and FQNEAQ (reference sequence).

This sequence joins TRBV4-3 and TRBJ2-7, with a weak D call TRBD2 (6 bases). The CDR3 is 16 amino acids. Germline CDR1 and CDR2: LGHNA and YSLEER. Deletions cut 0 bases from V and 0 bases from J, with 12 bases between. CDR3 sequence reads: CASSQEGWGGSYEQYF. The CDR3 coding sequence is TGCGCCAGCAGCCAAGAAGGATGGGGAGGCTCCTACGAGCAGTACTTC.

This clone has a handful of counts. The chain recombines TRBV28 with TRBJ1-5; weak D call: TRBD1 (6 bases). Germline CDR1 reads MDHEN; CDR2 reads SYDVKM. The ends were cut back, 1 base at V and 4 bases at J, with 11 bases in the middle. This CDR3 region has 15 residues. This chain's CDR3 is CASSLLGAKNQPQHF. The CDR3 DNA follows: TGTGCCAGCAGTTTATTGGGGGCCAAAAATCAGCCCCAGCATTTT.

This chain connects TRBV30 to TRBJ1-6; D is uncertain. V was shortened by 3 bases and J by 6 bases, with 12 bases between the two germline ends. The CDR3 contains 14 residues. The germline V gene encodes CDR1 GTSNPN and CDR2 SVGIG (reference sequence). CDR3 region: CAWRAGLTNSPLHF. DNA for the CDR3: TGTGCCTGGAGGGCAGGACTAACTAATTCACCCCTCCACTTT.

The V and J genes are TRBV18 and TRBJ1-2; 12 nucleotides line up with TRBD1. V lost 1 base, J lost 0 bases, and 3 bases stayed unmatched. Germline V CDR1 and CDR2: KGHSH, LQKENI. The CDR3 spans 17 residues. CDR3 DNA: TGTGCCAGCTCACCACGAAGGGACAGGGGGCCTAACTATGGCTACACCTTC. Translation: CASSPRRDRGPNYGYTF.

Only a few counts were recorded for this clone. The rearrangement joins TRBV25-1 to TRBJ1-3; D not resolved. V was shortened by 6 bases and J by 0 bases, with 3 bases between the two germline ends. CDR1 and CDR2 (germline): MGHDK, SYGVNS. The CDR3 totals 12 residues. The DNA for the CDR3 is TGTGCCAGCAGCCTCTCTGGAAACACCATATATTTT. As protein: CASSLSGNTIYF.

CDR3 in amino acids: CASSFYNYGYTF. In nucleotides, the CDR3 is TGTGCCAGCAGCTTCTATAACTATGGCTACACCTTC. This sequence joins TRBV13 and TRBJ1-2; no definite D call. Germline CDR1 is PRHDT and CDR2 is FYEKMQ (reference sequence). V lost 3 bases and J 1 base, leaving 3 bases between the germline ends. The CDR3 sequence is 12 residues long.

CDR3 in amino acids: CASRAPLLAGEYNEQFF. CDR3 nucleotide sequence: TGTGCCAGCCGCGCCCCCCTACTAGCGGGGGAATACAATGAGCAGTTCTTC. This chain links TRBV2 with TRBJ2-1, with 11 positions matching TRBD2. The length of the CDR3 is 17 residues. Trimming cost V 8 bases and J 4 bases; bases outside gene matches: 13. CDR1 and CDR2 (germline): SNHLY, FYNNEI.

V is TRBV5-6 and J is TRBJ1-3; 9 nucleotides line up with TRBD1. V was clipped by 4 bases and J by 3 bases; unmatched bases: 5. CDR1 is SGHDT, CDR2 YYEEEE, per germline. The CDR3 runs to 15 residues. The DNA of the CDR3 is TGTGCCAGCAGCCCACAGGGGGCGGGTGGAAACACCATATATTTT. This translates into CASSPQGAGGNTIYF.

On this clone itself: The same CDR3 can be traced to other DNA sequences in this sample. The CDR3 loop is CASSRQGNTEAFF. As DNA, the CDR3 is TGTGCCAGCAGTCGCCAGGGGAACACTGAAGCTTTCTTT. The rearrangement links TRBV7-2 to TRBJ1-1; maybe TRBD1 (5 bases). The CDR3 is 13 residues long. V gave up 6 bases and J gave up 1 base, with 9 bases separating them. CDR1 and CDR2 from the germline V gene are SGHTA and FQGNSA.

This clone was seen only a few times. The chain combines TRBV27 with TRBJ2-5, with TRBD1 identical over 7 bases. Germline V lookup: CDR1 MNHEY, CDR2 SMNVEV (reference sequence). With V trimmed by 6 bases and J by 3 bases, 4 bases remained unmatched. This CDR3 is 13 amino acids long. The DNA for the CDR3 is TGTGCCAGCAGCTCCGACAGGGAAGAGACCCAGTACTTC. The encoded protein is CASSSDREETQYF.